Listed here are 26 T cell receptor beta chains from one sample, sequenced in a study of siplizumab effects on memory and regulatory T cells. Which antigens these TCRs recognize remains unknown. TCRdb keeps only in-frame clones here, not all; method: immunoSEQ multiplex PCR. The sample contains roughly 10,000 clones, approximately 44% of which appear only once. As described, mixed lymphocyte reaction cells underwent coculture at 37°C for a duration of less than 7 days. Sequencing used CFSE-low (dividing) CD4+ T cells sorted from an allogeneic mixed lymphocyte reaction. The receptors originated from a human donor in good health; the cells came from an allogeneic mixed lymphocyte reaction.

The chain employs TRBV28 and TRBJ1-1, with D possibly being TRBD1 (5 bases). Per germline, CDR1 MDHEN and CDR2 SYDVKM. V was pared by 3 bases and J by 6 bases, with 11 bases between. The CDR3 has 13 residues. The CDR3 DNA follows: TGTGCCAGCAGTTTGGGGCTCGGGTCTGAAGCTTTCTTT. It is translated as CASSLGLGSEAFF.

This clone was counted between two and nine times. V gene TRBV18 combines with J gene TRBJ2-7; 10 bases fit TRBD2. V dropped 1 base and J dropped 7; count of bases not matched to a gene: 7. Germline V gene lookup returns CDR1 KGHSH and CDR2 LQKENI. This CDR3 has 15 residues. CDR3 DNA sequence: TGTGCCAGCTCACCACTGAGCGGGAGGGCCGGGGAGCAGTACTTC. Protein sequence: CASSPLSGRAGEQYF.

This clone is deemed medium-sized. The rearrangement joins TRBV9 to TRBJ2-1; 10 bases fit TRBD2. The CDR3 totals 16 residues. Germline V gene data show CDR1 as SGDLS and CDR2 as YYNGEE. V dropped 7 bases and J dropped 8; count of bases not matched to a gene: 15. The CDR3 DNA reads as TGTGCCAGCGGAGCACCCTCGGGACTAGCGTCTCATGAGCAGTTCTTC. This sequence encodes CASGAPSGLASHEQFF.

The chain links TRBV7-6 to TRBJ2-7; D is possibly TRBD1 or TRBD2 (5 bases each). Trimming removed 2 bases from V and 4 bases from J, with 15 bases in between. CDR1 is SGHVS and CDR2 is FNYEAQ in the germline V gene. The CDR3 length is 15 residues. The CDR3 DNA sequence: TGTGCCAGCAGCTTAAATACCGGGGCCTTATACGAGCAGTACTTC. Protein: CASSLNTGALYEQYF.

This clone was picked up a small number of times. This chain joins TRBV15 and TRBJ1-2, with TRBD1 identical over 10 bases. CDR3 length: 15 amino acids. V shed 8 bases and J 4 bases; nucleotides not matched to a gene: 10. Germline CDR1 reads LNHNV; CDR2 reads YYDKDF (reference sequence). The CDR3 spells CATSGDRGFGYGYTF. The CDR3 DNA reads as TGTGCCACCTCAGGGGACAGGGGATTTGGCTATGGCTACACCTTC.

This clone was observed a handful of times. J is TRBJ2-7 and V is TRBV30; possible D gene TRBD1, 5 bases. V was shortened by 2 bases and J by 7 bases, with 18 bases between the two germline ends. CDR1 and CDR2 from the germline V gene are GTSNPN and SVGIG (reference sequence). This CDR3 spans 14 amino acids. The CDR3 nucleotides read TGTGCCTGGAGTCTAAAAGGGGCACTACTGGAGCAGTACTTC. Protein product: CAWSLKGALLEQYF.

This clone has only a few counts. This chain links TRBV6-5 with TRBJ1-1; D is possibly TRBD1 (6 bases). The CDR3 is made up of 13 amino acids. V lost 7 bases, J lost 1 base, and 10 bases lay in between. Per germline, CDR1 MNHEY and CDR2 SVGAGI. The CDR3 nucleotides are TGTGCCAGCATTAACAGGGCGAACACTGAAGCTTTCTTT. Amino acids: CASINRANTEAFF.

This clone was found once. J is TRBJ2-5 and V is TRBV5-4; the D gene could be TRBD1 or TRBD2 (5 bases each). V was trimmed by 4 bases and J by 9 bases, leaving 16 bases between them. The germline V gene encodes CDR1 SGHNT and CDR2 YYREEE (reference sequence). The CDR3 covers 13 residues. In nucleotides, the CDR3 is TGTGCCAGCAGCGCTCCGGGACGGTCCCCCCAGTACTTC. It yields the protein CASSAPGRSPQYF.

This rearrangement joins TRBV13 to TRBJ2-2; D unresolved. The germline V gene encodes CDR1 PRHDT and CDR2 FYEKMQ (reference sequence). Trimming removed 5 bases at V and 3 bases at J, with 7 bases between. There are 13 residues in the CDR3. CDR3 DNA sequence: TGTGCCAGCAGCCCGACGTACACCGGGGAGCTGTTTTTT. This encodes CASSPTYTGELFF.

This clone was detected only a few times. The chain uses TRBV29-1 and TRBJ2-3; possibly TRBD2 for D (6 bases). V gave up 4 bases and J gave up 4 bases, with 21 bases separating them. The germline V gene has CDR1 SQVTM and CDR2 ANQGSEA. CDR3 length: 16 amino acids. In DNA, the CDR3 is TGCAGCGTTGGCCGTTTCGGGACTGGAGGTCCAGATACGCAGTATTTT. Translation: CSVGRFGTGGPDTQYF.

This clone was seen more than once but under ten times. This chain links TRBV6-5 with TRBJ1-6; D not resolved. This CDR3 is built from 13 residues. Trimming stripped 5 bases from V and 7 bases from J, with 9 bases between. The germline CDR1 and CDR2 sequences are MNHEY and SVGAGI. CDR3 nucleotide sequence: TGTGCCAGCAGTCCACAGAGGAATTCACCCCTCCACTTT. This codes for CASSPQRNSPLHF.

V is TRBV7-9 and J is TRBJ1-3; 7 bases agree with TRBD1. The germline gives CDR1 SEHNR, CDR2 FQNEAQ (reference sequence). The CDR3 length is 17 residues. Unmatched junction bases numbered 5, after V lost 0 bases and J lost 0 bases. CDR3 amino acids: CASSLAIQGNSGNTIYF. The CDR3 bases are TGTGCCAGCAGCTTAGCTATACAGGGGAACTCTGGAAACACCATATATTTT.

CDR3 nucleotides: TGTGCCAGCAGCTTGAGTAGGGCAAATGAAAAACTGTTTTTT. This codes for CASSLSRANEKLFF. This chain joins TRBV7-9 and TRBJ1-4; D gene ambiguous. CDR1 and CDR2 from the germline V gene are SEHNR and FQNEAQ (reference sequence). CDR3 length equals 14 residues. The V end was cut by 3 bases, the J end by 5 bases, with 10 bases between.

This clone is medium-sized (0.01 to 0.1%) by share. The chain combines TRBV18 with TRBJ2-1; TRBD1 is a possible D gene (5 bases). V lost 2 bases and J lost 10, with 12 bases in between. The germline CDR1 and CDR2 sequences are KGHSH and LQKENI. The CDR3 spans 13 residues. The CDR3 DNA is TGTGCCAGCTCACCAAAGGTAGGGGTGGAGCAGTTCTTC. Translation gives CASSPKVGVEQFF.

This rearrangement joins TRBV4-1 to TRBJ2-7; the D gene is possibly TRBD2 (5 bases). V lost 3 bases and J lost 0, with 15 bases in between. Germline V CDR1 and CDR2: MGHRA, YSYEKL. The CDR3 contains 16 residues. CDR3 sequence reads: CASSHPGLGSSYEQYF. The CDR3 DNA sequence: TGCGCCAGCAGCCACCCCGGATTAGGGAGCTCCTACGAGCAGTACTTC.

The V call is TRBV27, the J call TRBJ2-5; TRBD2 matches 12 bases. With V trimmed by 5 bases and J by 5 bases, 9 bases remained unmatched. CDR3 length: 16 residues. Germline V gene data show CDR1 as MNHEY and CDR2 as SMNVEV (reference sequence). The CDR3 here is CASSDLLAGGGETQYF. CDR3 nucleotide sequence: TGTGCCAGCAGTGATCTTCTAGCGGGAGGGGGGGAGACCCAGTACTTC.

The genes are TRBV6-1 and TRBJ1-1; the D gene is possibly TRBD1 (6 bases). The CDR3 runs 13 residues. Trimming pared 0 bases from V and 10 bases from J, leaving 12 bases between. In germline, CDR1 is MNHNS, CDR2 SASEGT. Here the CDR3 DNA reads TGTGCCAGCAGTGAAGCCGGAGGCAGGGGAGCTTTCTTT. Residues: CASSEAGGRGAFF.

This chain uses TRBV28 with TRBJ1-1; maybe TRBD1 (5 bases). V lost 2 bases and J 0 bases, leaving 13 bases between the germline ends. Germline V gene lookup returns CDR1 MDHEN and CDR2 SYDVKM. The CDR3 length is 16 residues. CDR3 residues: CASSLIHRTLNTEAFF. CDR3 in DNA: TGTGCCAGCAGTTTAATCCACCGGACACTGAACACTGAAGCTTTCTTT.

This clone was seen a handful of times. The chain has TRBV28 and TRBJ1-2, with a weak D call TRBD1 (6 bases). This CDR3 has 12 residues. Germline CDR1 reads MDHEN; CDR2 reads SYDVKM. Deletions cut 7 bases from V and 7 bases from J, with 13 bases between. In DNA, the CDR3 is TGTGCCAGCACCCCCCGGACAGCTGGCTACACCTTC. This encodes CASTPRTAGYTF.

This clone occurred a few times. The chain combines TRBV30 with TRBJ1-2, with D possibly being TRBD1 (5 bases). In germline, CDR1 is GTSNPN, CDR2 SVGIG (reference sequence). This CDR3 region has 13 residues. V dropped 0 bases and J dropped 13 bases, with 18 bases sitting between them. CDR3 amino acids: CAWSVSYQGRCTF. In nucleotides, the CDR3 is TGTGCCTGGAGTGTATCGTATCAGGGTCGGTGCACCTTC.

This sequence joins TRBV30 and TRBJ2-3, with 7 positions matching TRBD2. The trim removed 8 bases at V and 5 bases at J, leaving 10 bases unmatched. The CDR3 is 13 residues long. The V gene's germline CDR1 is GTSNPN and CDR2 SVGIG (reference sequence). The CDR3 DNA reads TGTGCCGCGGAGACTACGGGGGGAGATACGCAGTATTTT. Translating gives CAAETTGGDTQYF. Filled out from reference TRBV30 and TRBJ2-3, the complete variable domain reads SQTIHQWPATLVQPVGSPLSLECTVEGTSNPNLYWYRQAAGRGLQLLFYSVGIGQISSEVPQNLSASRPQDRQFILSSKKLLLSDSGFYLCAAETTGGDTQYFGPGTRLTVL.

This clone was seen only a few times. This chain links TRBV28 with TRBJ2-1; 9 nucleotides agree with TRBD2. The V gene end was trimmed by 5 bases and the J gene end by 6 bases; junction bases not matched to a gene: 17. This CDR3 spans 18 amino acids. CDR1 and CDR2 from the germline V gene are MDHEN and SYDVKM. This chain's CDR3 is CASSGGGLAKSPSNEQFF. The CDR3 DNA reads TGTGCCAGCAGTGGCGGTGGACTAGCGAAATCCCCCTCCAATGAGCAGTTCTTC.

The V gene is TRBV28, the J gene TRBJ2-5; D ambiguous. V lost 6 bases to trimming and J lost 3 bases, with 17 bases between them. The germline V gene has CDR1 MDHEN and CDR2 SYDVKM. This CDR3 has 15 residues. This chain's CDR3 is CASSPSWGNKETQYF. DNA for the CDR3: TGTGCCAGCAGCCCCTCTTGGGGAAATAAAGAGACCCAGTACTTC.

This clone is medium-sized. V is TRBV1 and J is TRBJ2-1; the table names TRBD2, a call not compared with the DNA. TRBV1 is an annotated pseudogene. This CDR3 spans 13 amino acids. CDR3 protein: CTSTHTSVDEQFF. DNA for the CDR3: TGCACCAGCACCCACACTAGCGTAGATGAGCAGTTCTTC.

V is TRBV4-1 and J is TRBJ2-2; 11 bases align to TRBD2. There are 19 residues in the CDR3. Per the germline V gene, CDR1 is MGHRA and CDR2 is YSYEKL. The J segment lost 3 bases and the V segment lost 4 bases, leaving 13 bases of the junction unmatched. In DNA form, the CDR3 reads TGCGCCAGCAGCCCTCCGGGACTAGCGGTTTTCCCATACACCGGGGAGCTGTTTTTT. Its translation: CASSPPGLAVFPYTGELFF.

V is TRBV29-1 and J is TRBJ2-7; D unclear. There are 11 residues in the CDR3. The germline V gene has CDR1 SQVTM and CDR2 ANQGSEA. Trimming removed 4 bases at V and 4 bases at J, with 8 bases between. The CDR3 loop reads CSVGLKYEQYF. In nucleotides, the CDR3 is TGCAGCGTTGGGCTTAAGTACGAGCAGTACTTC.